This T cell receptor beta chain appears in the sequencing data of a study of T cells expressing NK-cell markers (dated by TCRdb to the early 2020s). In terms of the full investigation: TCR beta-chain repertoires were profiled in sorted CD3+CD56+NKG2C+, CD3+CD56+NKG2C- and CD3+CD56-NKG2C+ T-cell subsets from several donors. Seven of the eight sequenced donors were HCMV-seropositive and one was HCMV-seronegative. The study sequenced eight donors, all healthy volunteers chosen at random: three men and five women. Sequencing of the libraries produced 2 x 150 bp reads on Illumina HiSeq 2000/2500, MiSeq or NextSeq.

The instrument given in TCRdb is Illumina HiSeq 2000. 5'RACE template switching, by which a universal primer site and unique molecular identifiers were added, was used to make TCR beta cDNA libraries. cDNA synthesis was primed from the TCR beta constant segment and was followed by two successive PCR amplification steps. The study's processing was this. MIGEC handled demultiplexing of the reads and grouping by UMI, while MiTCR was used to assemble and quantify clonotypes. To remove erroneous sequences, TCR cDNA sequences were retained only when supported by two or more reads. The tcR package was used for downstream repertoire analysis, and clonotypes were matched across fractions by CDR3 nucleotide sequence plus V segment. VDJmatch was used to annotate antigen specificity against VDJdb, with one amino acid substitution in CDR3 permitted. TCRdb reprocessed the reads, reporting each CDR3 protein sequence once and no DNA. None of the V and J calls come from the authors' own analysis; TCRdb made them. The sample table records around 140,000 distinct CDR3 sequences. The biggest ten clones account for 10% to 15% of the sample.

A commercial ELISA kit detecting HCMV-specific IgG in serum was used to determine HCMV serostatus. Ficoll density gradient centrifugation was used to isolate peripheral blood mononuclear cells from blood. Turning to this clonotype: The antigen it recognizes is unknown.

Counted from cysteine to phenylalanine, this CDR3 has 16 amino acids. The protein alone is recorded here. CDR1 ENHRY and CDR2 SYGVKD were looked up in the germline V gene. Results the study describes overall, beyond this receptor: In 5 to 7 donors, the dominant CD3+CD56+NKG2C+ clonotypes were found to rank among the top 10 CD8+ clonotypes and to make up about 1.0-7.0% of CD8+ T cells. Those dominant clonotypes were again the most abundant among CD3+CD56-NKG2C+ cells in a few donors, at about 25-65%. It remained unclear whether the expanded NKG2C-expressing T cell clones were specific for HCMV antigens.

The rearrangement combines TRBV10-3 with TRBJ2-3; TCRdb indicates TRBD2, and absent DNA this call remains unverified. This receptor was identified in a man aged 18-30 years in good health. Donor details come from another sample of the same person, matched by shared clones. The sequenced sample consisted of blood T cells: a sorted CD56 or NKG2C T cell subset, CD4+ or CD8+ T cells, or bulk PBMC T cells (not recorded which). CDR3 protein: CAISETGTGDTDTQYF.